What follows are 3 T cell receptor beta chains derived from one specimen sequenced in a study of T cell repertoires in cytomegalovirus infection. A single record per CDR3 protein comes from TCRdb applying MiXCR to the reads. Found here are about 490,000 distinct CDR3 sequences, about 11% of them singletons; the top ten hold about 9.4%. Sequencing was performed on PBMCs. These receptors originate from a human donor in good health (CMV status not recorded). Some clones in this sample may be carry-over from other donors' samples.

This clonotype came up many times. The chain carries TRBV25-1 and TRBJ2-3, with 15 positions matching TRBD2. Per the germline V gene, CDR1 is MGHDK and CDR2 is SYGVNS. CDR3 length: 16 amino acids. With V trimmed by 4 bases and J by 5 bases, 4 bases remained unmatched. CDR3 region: CASSAGTSGRIDTQYF. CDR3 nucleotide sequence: TGTGCCAGCAGTGCGGGGACTAGCGGGAGGATAGATACGCAGTATTTT.

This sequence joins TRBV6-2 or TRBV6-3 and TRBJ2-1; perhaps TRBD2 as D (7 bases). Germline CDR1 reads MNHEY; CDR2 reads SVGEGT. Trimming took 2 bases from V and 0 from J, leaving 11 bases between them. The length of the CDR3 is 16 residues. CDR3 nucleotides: TGTGCCAGCAGTTACCTCGCGGGGGCCTCCTACAATGAGCAGTTCTTC. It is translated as CASSYLAGASYNEQFF.

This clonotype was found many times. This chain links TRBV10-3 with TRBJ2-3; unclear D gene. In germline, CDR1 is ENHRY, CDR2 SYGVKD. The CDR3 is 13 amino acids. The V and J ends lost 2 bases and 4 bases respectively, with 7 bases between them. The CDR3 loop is CAISEMSPDTQYF. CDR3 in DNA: TGTGCCATCAGTGAGATGAGTCCAGATACGCAGTATTTT.